The present entry profiles one T cell receptor beta chain with its context. Its target is unknown. This sample was included in a study of vaccination effects on CD4 cells after COVID-19. Antigen-specific CD4+ T cell clonotypes were called by their expansion after viral peptide-pool culture in ViraFEST. Subsequent to a culture period of more than 9 days, CD4+ T cells were isolated. No vaccinee had earlier SARS-CoV-2 infection, and nucleocapsid antibodies were negative. CDR3 length: 19 residues. In germline, CDR1 is ENHRY, CDR2 SYGVKD. The junction had 14 bases not matched to a gene; V was cut back by 0 bases and J by 6 bases. Produced via immunoSEQ multiplex PCR; TCRdb's table is partial and in-frame only. The sample contains roughly 67,000 clones, about four fifths of which appear only once.

The origin of this receptor is a human donor who received a COVID-19 vaccine. This specimen consisted of CD4+ T cells from PBMCs cultured with SARS-CoV-2 spike peptides, obtained before COVID-19 vaccination. V gene TRBV10-3 combines with J gene TRBJ2-3; TRBD2 matches at 11 bases. Written as DNA, the CDR3 is TGTGCCATCAGTGAGTCGACTTTCAAGACTAGCGGGGTGAGGGATACGCAGTATTTT. This gives the protein CAISESTFKTSGVRDTQYF.